The source of this TCR beta chain is a study of blood T cell repertoires in COVID-19. Study-wide background: Sites across the United States, Italy and Spain contributed samples from acute and convalescent COVID-19. From T cells, B-cell-depleted T cells, or PBMCs came the material, which was cDNA or gDNA.

Methods used by the authors: From reference gene primer amplification, estimates of nucleated cell counts were derived. The protocol was immunoSEQ multiplex PCR, while the TCRdb copy is restricted to in-frame clones and leaves out a portion. D and trimming were read from the DNA, whereas the V and J calls and clone size are those reported in that table. The sample has about 53,000 clones, more than 80% seen once; the top ten hold 2.5% to 3%. Source material: peripheral blood. The sequence came from a man at least 80 years old with acute or convalescent COVID-19.

The chain's CDR3 is CASKEVGAGYSNQPQHF. Written as DNA, the CDR3 is TGTGCCAGTAAAGAGGTGGGGGCTGGTTATAGCAATCAGCCCCAGCATTTT. V and J are TRBV19 and TRBJ1-5; possibly TRBD1 for D (6 bases). The V gene's germline CDR1 is LNHDA and CDR2 SQIVND (reference sequence). V lost 7 bases, J lost 0 bases, and 19 bases lay in between. The CDR3 is 17 amino acids.